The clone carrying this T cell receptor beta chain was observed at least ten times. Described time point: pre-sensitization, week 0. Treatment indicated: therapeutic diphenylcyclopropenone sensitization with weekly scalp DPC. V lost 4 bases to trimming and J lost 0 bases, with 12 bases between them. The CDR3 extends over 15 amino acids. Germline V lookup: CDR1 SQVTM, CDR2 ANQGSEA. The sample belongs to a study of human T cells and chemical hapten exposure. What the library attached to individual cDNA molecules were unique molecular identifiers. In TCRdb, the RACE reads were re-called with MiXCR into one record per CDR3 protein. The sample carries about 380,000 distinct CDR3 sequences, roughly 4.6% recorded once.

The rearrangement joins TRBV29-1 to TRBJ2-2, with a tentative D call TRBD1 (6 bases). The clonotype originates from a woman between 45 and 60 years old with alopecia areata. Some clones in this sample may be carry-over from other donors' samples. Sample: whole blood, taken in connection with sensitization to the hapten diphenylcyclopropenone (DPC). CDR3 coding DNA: TGCAGCGTTGTTGAGGGGGACCCGAACACCGGGGAGCTGTTTTTT. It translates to CSVVEGDPNTGELFF.